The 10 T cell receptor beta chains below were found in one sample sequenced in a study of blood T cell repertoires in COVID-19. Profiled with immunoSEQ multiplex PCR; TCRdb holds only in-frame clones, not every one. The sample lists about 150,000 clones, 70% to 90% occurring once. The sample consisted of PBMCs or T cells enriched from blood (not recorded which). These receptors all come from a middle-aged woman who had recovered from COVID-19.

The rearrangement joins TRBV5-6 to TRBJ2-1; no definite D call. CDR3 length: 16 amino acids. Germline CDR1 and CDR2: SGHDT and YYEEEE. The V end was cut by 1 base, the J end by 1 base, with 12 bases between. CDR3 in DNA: TGTGCCAGCAGCTTGAAGACGAGGTGGTCCTACAATGAGCAGTTCTTC. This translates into CASSLKTRWSYNEQFF.

CDR3 sequence: CASSPQGRTEAFF. CDR3 sequence (DNA): TGCGCCAGCAGCCCCCAGGGTCGGACTGAAGCTTTCTTT. The rearrangement joins TRBV5-1 to TRBJ1-1; weak D call: TRBD1 (5 bases). The CDR3 loop spans 13 amino acids. The germline gives CDR1 SGHRS, CDR2 YFSETQ. V was clipped by 4 bases and J by 5 bases, with 12 bases between them. Full variable domain (outside the CDR3, taken from reference TRBV5-1 and TRBJ1-1): KAGVTQTPRYLIKTRGQQVTLSCSPISGHRSVSWYQQTPGQGLQFLFEYFSETQRNKGNFPGRFSGRQFSNSRSEMNVSTLELGDSALYLCASSPQGRTEAFFGQGTRLTVV.

The CDR3: CASSGPGAETQYF. The CDR3 DNA reads as TGTGCCAGCAGCGGTCCAGGGGCTGAGACCCAGTACTTC. The chain links TRBV5-4 to TRBJ2-5, with TRBD1 as a possible D gene (6 bases). Germline lookup yields CDR1 SGHNT and CDR2 YYREEE (reference sequence). The CDR3 totals 13 residues. Trimming shortened V by 4 bases and J by 5 bases, and 12 bases separated the two germline ends.

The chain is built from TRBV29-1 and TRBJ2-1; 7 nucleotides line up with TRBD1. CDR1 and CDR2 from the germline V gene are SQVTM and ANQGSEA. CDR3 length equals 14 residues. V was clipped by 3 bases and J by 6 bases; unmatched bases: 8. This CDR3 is CSVEELDRLNEQFF. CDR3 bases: TGCAGCGTTGAGGAACTGGACAGGCTCAATGAGCAGTTCTTC.

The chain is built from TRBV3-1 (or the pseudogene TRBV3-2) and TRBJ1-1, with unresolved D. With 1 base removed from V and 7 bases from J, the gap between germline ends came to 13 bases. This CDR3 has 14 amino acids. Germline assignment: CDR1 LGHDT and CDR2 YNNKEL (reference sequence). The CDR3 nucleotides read TGTGCCAGCAGCCAAGGGCCCGGTTCGGGTGAAGCTTTCTTT. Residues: CASSQGPGSGEAFF.

The CDR3 protein is CASSVSRNGYTF. CDR3 nucleotides: TGTGCCAGCAGCGTTTCCAGGAATGGCTACACCTTC. The J gene is TRBJ1-2, the V gene TRBV9; D unresolved. Trimming took 2 bases from V and 6 from J, leaving 8 bases between them. This CDR3 is 12 amino acids long. Germline V gene sequence: CDR1 SGDLS, CDR2 YYNGEE.

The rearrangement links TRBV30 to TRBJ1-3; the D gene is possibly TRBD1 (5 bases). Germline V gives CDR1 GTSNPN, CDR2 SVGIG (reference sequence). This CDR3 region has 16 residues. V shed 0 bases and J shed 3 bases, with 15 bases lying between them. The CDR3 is CAWSVRARVGGNTIYF. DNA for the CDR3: TGTGCCTGGAGTGTCAGGGCCAGGGTAGGTGGAAACACCATATATTTT.

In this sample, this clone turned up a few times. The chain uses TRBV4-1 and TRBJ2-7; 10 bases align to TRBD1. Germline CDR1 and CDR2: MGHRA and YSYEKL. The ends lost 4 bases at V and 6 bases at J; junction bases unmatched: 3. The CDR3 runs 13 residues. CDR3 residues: CASSRTGGIEQYF. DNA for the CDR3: TGCGCCAGCAGCCGGACAGGGGGTATCGAGCAGTACTTC.

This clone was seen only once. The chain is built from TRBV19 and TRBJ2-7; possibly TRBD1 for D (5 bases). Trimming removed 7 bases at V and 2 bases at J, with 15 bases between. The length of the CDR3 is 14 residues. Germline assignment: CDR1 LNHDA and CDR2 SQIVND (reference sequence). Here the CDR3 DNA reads TGTGCCAGTACCCCCAAGGCAGGGACCTACGAGCAGTACTTC. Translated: CASTPKAGTYEQYF.

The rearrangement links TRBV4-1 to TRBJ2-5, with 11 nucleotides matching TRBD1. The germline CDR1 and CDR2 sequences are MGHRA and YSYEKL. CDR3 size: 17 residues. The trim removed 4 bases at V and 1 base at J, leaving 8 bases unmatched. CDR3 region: CASSRNGGTGGQETQYF. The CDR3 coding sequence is TGCGCCAGCAGCCGTAATGGGGGGACAGGGGGCCAAGAGACCCAGTACTTC.